The 32 T cell receptor beta chains listed next were all sequenced from one sample in a study of CD8 T cells in Susac syndrome. Roughly 0.45 to 1 ug RNA was reverse transcribed with random hexamers. From the immunoSEQ multiplex PCR reads, TCRdb called clonotypes with MiXCR, one entry per CDR3 protein. The sample has 200,000 or so distinct CDR3 sequences, approximately 94% seen once. The sample consisted of CD4+ T cells from PBMCs. The source of these receptors is a human donor with Susac syndrome.

The chain recombines TRBV19 with TRBJ1-1; 7 nucleotides match TRBD1. Trimming took 5 bases from V and 8 from J; bases not matched to a gene: 5. The length of the CDR3 is 12 residues. Germline V gene lookup returns CDR1 LNHDA and CDR2 SQIVND (reference sequence). CDR3 sequence: CASSLPGQEAFF. The CDR3 nucleotides are TGTGCCAGTAGTCTTCCGGGACAGGAAGCTTTCTTT.

The chain carries TRBV12-3 or TRBV12-4 and TRBJ1-1; TRBD1 agrees at 9 bases. The V segment lost 4 bases and the J segment 11 bases; nucleotides outside the gene matches: 5. The CDR3 has 12 amino acids. The DNA for the CDR3 is TGTGCCAGCAGTTACAGGGGGCATGGGGCTTTCTTT. As protein: CASSYRGHGAFF.

For the CDR3, the DNA is TGCAGCGTTGACCTAGCGGGGAACCAAGAGACCCAGTACTTC. Its protein product is CSVDLAGNQETQYF. This chain links TRBV29-1 with TRBJ2-5; TRBD2 matches at 9 bases. Germline CDR1 and CDR2: SQVTM and ANQGSEA. V shed 3 bases and J 0 bases; nucleotides not matched to a gene: 2. The CDR3 is 14 amino acids.

The chain recombines TRBV20-1 with TRBJ2-1, with 8 bases matching TRBD1. Looked up from germline, CDR1 is DFQATT and CDR2 is SNEGSKA (reference sequence). The trim removed 1 base at V and 10 bases at J, leaving 12 bases unmatched. The length of the CDR3 is 15 residues. The CDR3 DNA reads as TGCAGTGCTAGAGCTGGGACAGGCATCAATCGGGAGCAGTTCTTC. Translating it yields CSARAGTGINREQFF.

The chain recombines TRBV24-1 with TRBJ2-1, with D unresolved. Trimming left V 4 bases short and J 7 bases short, with 7 bases between. Germline lookup yields CDR1 KGHDR and CDR2 SFDVKD. The CDR3 is 12 residues long. The CDR3 loop is CATSDRLNEQFF. CDR3 DNA sequence: TGTGCCACCAGTGACAGACTGAATGAGCAGTTCTTC.

The chain has TRBV27 and TRBJ2-2; 9 positions agree with TRBD1. The CDR3 totals 17 residues. V gave up 1 base and J gave up 4 bases; unmatched junction bases: 7. The germline gives CDR1 MNHEY, CDR2 SMNVEV (reference sequence). CDR3: CASSLYGGTGRTGELFF. The CDR3, as DNA: TGTGCCAGCAGTTTATACGGGGGGACAGGGCGCACCGGGGAGCTGTTTTTT.

The gene calls are TRBV20-1 and TRBJ2-7; D is unclear. Germline CDR1 is DFQATT and CDR2 is SNEGSKA (reference sequence). This CDR3 comprises 13 residues. The CDR3 region has the DNA TGCAGCGTGGAACCTTCTAGCTCCTACGAGCAGTACTTC. Its protein is CSVEPSSSYEQYF.

The table lists this clonotype with a count of one. The CDR3, as DNA: TGTGCCAGTAGTATCCTAGCGGGGGGGCCGGCCAATGAGCAGTTCTTC. Its protein is CASSILAGGPANEQFF. The V gene is TRBV19, the J gene TRBJ2-1, with 12 bases fitting TRBD2. This CDR3 spans 16 amino acids. Germline CDR1 reads LNHDA; CDR2 reads SQIVND (reference sequence). Unmatched junction bases numbered 6, after V lost 3 bases and J lost 6 bases. The variable domain in full, completed from reference TRBV19 and TRBJ2-1, reads DGGITQSPKYLFRKEGQNVTLSCEQNLNHDAMYWYRQDPGQGLRLIYYSQIVNDFQKGDIAEGYSVSREKKESFPLTVTSAQKNPTAFYLCASSILAGGPANEQFFGPGTRLTVL.

A few counts support this clonotype. The gene calls are TRBV27 and TRBJ2-3; 7 positions agree with TRBD1. The CDR3 has 15 amino acids. The V and J ends lost 4 bases and 0 bases, in that order; junction bases with no gene match: 4. CDR1 MNHEY and CDR2 SMNVEV come from the germline V gene (reference sequence). CDR3 protein: CASSSGTASTDTQYF. The CDR3 coding sequence is TGTGCCAGCAGTTCCGGGACAGCTAGCACAGATACGCAGTATTTT.

The chain couples TRBV7-9 to TRBJ1-1, with 7 bases identical to TRBD1. CDR1 is SEHNR and CDR2 is FQNEAQ in the germline V gene (reference sequence). The CDR3 contains 14 residues. V was pared by 2 bases and J by 5 bases, with 5 bases of the junction left unmatched. CDR3 bases: TGTGCCAGCAGCTTAAGTCAGGGGGTGACTGAAGCTTTCTTT. Translating it yields CASSLSQGVTEAFF.

Note on this clonotype: The final CDR3 position lacks the conserved phenylalanine or tryptophan, pointing to a likely read error. The limits of the CDR3 on the DNA are not certain, so only TCRdb's listed CDR3 is given. This chain connects TRBV29-1 to TRBJ1-1. Germline lookup yields CDR1 SQVTM and CDR2 ANQGSEA. The CDR3 is made up of 11 amino acids, end residues included. CDR3 protein: CSVERALSLIL.

The count of this clonotype is one. The chain's CDR3 is CASSIAGSTDTQYF. CDR3 nucleotides: TGTGCCAGTAGTATCGCTGGGTCCACAGATACGCAGTATTTT. V is TRBV19 and J is TRBJ2-3; D is undetermined. Trimming removed 3 bases at V and 2 bases at J, with 9 bases between. The CDR3 is 14 residues long. Per the germline V gene, CDR1 is LNHDA and CDR2 is SQIVND (reference sequence).

This clonotype was seen a handful of times. The rearrangement uses TRBV11-2 and TRBJ2-5; D perhaps matches TRBD2 (6 bases). V was clipped by 3 bases and J by 5 bases, with 10 bases between them. Germline CDR1 reads SGHAT; CDR2 reads FQNNGV. The CDR3 is 13 residues long. The CDR3 DNA is TGTGCCAGCAGCTTGAGGCTAGCGGAGACCCAGTACTTC. Amino acids: CASSLRLAETQYF.

This chain uses TRBV14 with TRBJ1-2, with D perhaps TRBD1 (5 bases). Germline-derived CDR1 and CDR2 are SGHDN and FVKESK. The V end was cut by 2 bases, the J end by 2 bases, with 12 bases between. This CDR3 spans 15 amino acids. Here the CDR3 reads CASSQNSDINYGYTF. CDR3 in DNA: TGTGCCAGCAGCCAAAATTCGGACATCAACTATGGCTACACCTTC.

The rearrangement links TRBV12-3 or TRBV12-4 to TRBJ2-2; D is unresolved. The CDR3 is 17 residues long. V lost 2 bases and J 0 bases, leaving 13 bases between the germline ends. The CDR3 loop is CASSLNGPPSNTGELFF. In DNA form, the CDR3 reads TGTGCCAGCAGTTTAAATGGCCCGCCGTCGAACACCGGGGAGCTGTTTTTT.

There are a few counts of this clonotype. The rearrangement uses TRBV4-3 and TRBJ2-7; possible D gene TRBD1, 6 bases. V was pared by 0 bases and J by 4 bases, with 13 bases between. The CDR3 consists of 15 residues. The V gene's germline CDR1 is LGHNA and CDR2 YSLEER. For the CDR3, the DNA is TGCGCCAGCAGCCAAGATCGTTGGGACAATTACGAGCAGTACTTC. Protein sequence: CASSQDRWDNYEQYF.

This chain uses TRBV5-4 with TRBJ2-1; 7 bases are shared with TRBD2. The CDR3 spans 14 residues. Germline assignment: CDR1 SGHNT and CDR2 YYREEE (reference sequence). Trimming at V came to 1 base and at J to 8 bases, leaving 6 bases not matched to a gene. This CDR3 is CASSLRRGRDEQFF. The CDR3 DNA sequence: TGTGCCAGCAGCTTGAGGCGGGGGAGGGATGAGCAGTTCTTC.

A single count supports this clonotype. V gene TRBV6-1 combines with J gene TRBJ2-3, with TRBD2 matching 10 bases. Per germline, CDR1 MNHNS and CDR2 SASEGT. J was trimmed by 3 bases and V by 3 bases; bases with no gene match: 3. The CDR3 has 15 residues. The CDR3: CASSDSGGATDTQYF. For the CDR3, the DNA is TGTGCCAGCAGTGACAGCGGGGGGGCAACAGATACGCAGTATTTT.

V is TRBV2 and J is TRBJ2-7; a possible D gene is TRBD1 (5 bases). Germline lookup yields CDR1 SNHLY and CDR2 FYNNEI. V shed 10 bases and J shed 1 base, with 23 bases lying between them. The CDR3 sequence is 16 residues long. The CDR3, as DNA: TGTGCCACCCTCCTCGGAGAGTCAAGGGGATCCTACGAGCAGTACTTC. It yields the protein CATLLGESRGSYEQYF.

V is TRBV29-1 and J is TRBJ2-1, with 12 bases fitting TRBD2. V gave up 8 bases and J gave up 2 bases; unmatched junction bases: 7. The germline CDR1 and CDR2 sequences are SQVTM and ANQGSEA. The CDR3 length is 15 residues. This chain's CDR3 is CSLKLAGGPYNEQFF. The CDR3 region has the DNA TGCAGCCTAAAGCTAGCGGGGGGGCCCTACAATGAGCAGTTCTTC.

This chain uses TRBV20-1 with TRBJ2-5; a weak D match, TRBD1 (6 bases). Germline CDR1 is DFQATT and CDR2 is SNEGSKA (reference sequence). Trimming pared 3 bases from V and 9 bases from J, leaving 20 bases between. This CDR3 spans 14 amino acids. CDR3 region: CSASLAGELRAQYF. In DNA, the CDR3 is TGCAGTGCTAGTCTGGCAGGGGAGCTTAGGGCCCAGTACTTC.

This clonotype was found once. V and J are TRBV18 and TRBJ2-4; either TRBD1 or TRBD2 may supply D (7 bases each). Germline V lookup: CDR1 KGHSH, CDR2 LQKENI. This CDR3 comprises 15 residues. The V end was cut by 6 bases, the J end by 8 bases, with 20 bases between. CDR3 in amino acids: CASSPKTGREDIQYF. The CDR3 DNA is TGTGCCAGCTCCCCTAAGACAGGGAGGGAGGACATTCAGTACTTC.

The gene calls are TRBV20-1 and TRBJ2-7; TRBD1 matches 9 bases. The CDR3 runs 17 residues. Trimming at V came to 2 bases and at J to 3 bases, leaving 14 bases not matched to a gene. Germline lookup yields CDR1 DFQATT and CDR2 SNEGSKA (reference sequence). The DNA of the CDR3 is TGCAGTGCTAGACCTACAGGGGGCGGAGGCTCAGTCTACGAGCAGTACTTC. Residues: CSARPTGGGGSVYEQYF.

The J gene is TRBJ2-1, the V gene TRBV29-1, with D perhaps TRBD1 or TRBD2 (6 bases each). The germline V and J ends were trimmed by 0 bases and 7 bases, with 10 bases remaining between them. The CDR3 extends over 13 amino acids. CDR1 and CDR2 from the germline V gene are SQVTM and ANQGSEA. The chain's CDR3 is CSVEDGGGNEQFF. CDR3 DNA sequence: TGCAGCGTTGAAGATGGAGGGGGGAATGAGCAGTTCTTC.

This chain connects TRBV10-3 to TRBJ2-1; 7 nucleotides line up with TRBD2. CDR3 length equals 14 residues. CDR1 is ENHRY and CDR2 is SYGVKD in the germline V gene. Germline trimming cut 4 bases from V and 0 bases from J; bases unmatched to any gene: 0. The CDR3 loop reads CAISGGGSYNEQFF. As DNA, the CDR3 is TGTGCCATCAGTGGGGGGGGCTCCTACAATGAGCAGTTCTTC.

The DNA for the CDR3 is TGTGCCACCAGCAGAGATACAGACATGAACACTGAAGCTTTCTTT. It codes for CATSRDTDMNTEAFF. The chain combines TRBV15 with TRBJ1-1, with D hard to call. V gave up 0 bases and J gave up 0 bases, with 8 bases separating them. The CDR3 is 15 residues long. Germline CDR1 LNHNV, CDR2 YYDKDF (reference sequence).

The chain couples TRBV19 to TRBJ2-7, with 13 nucleotides matching TRBD2. CDR3 length equals 16 residues. Germline CDR1 is LNHDA and CDR2 is SQIVND (reference sequence). Trimming removed 3 bases from V and 4 bases from J; junction bases left unmatched: 6. CDR3 DNA: TGTGCCAGTAGTATGCGGGGACTAGCGGGGAAGTACGAGCAGTACTTC. This codes for CASSMRGLAGKYEQYF. The whole variable domain, filled in from reference TRBV19 and TRBJ2-7, reads DGGITQSPKYLFRKEGQNVTLSCEQNLNHDAMYWYRQDPGQGLRLIYYSQIVNDFQKGDIAEGYSVSREKKESFPLTVTSAQKNPTAFYLCASSMRGLAGKYEQYFGPGTRLTVT.

In its sample, this clonotype was seen once. The chain uses TRBV12-3 or TRBV12-4 and TRBJ2-7, with 7 bases matching TRBD1. This CDR3 comprises 14 residues. V was pared by 2 bases and J by 2 bases, with 3 bases of the junction left unmatched. The CDR3 coding sequence is TGTGCCAGCAGTTTAAAGGGGGCCGCCTACGAGCAGTACTTC. This gives the protein CASSLKGAAYEQYF.

The chain couples TRBV15 to TRBJ2-5, with D maybe TRBD2 (5 bases). CDR1 LNHNV and CDR2 YYDKDF come from the germline V gene (reference sequence). This CDR3 has 16 amino acids. V dropped 0 bases and J dropped 2 bases, with 13 bases sitting between them. This CDR3 reads CATSRDRTGSQETQYF. DNA of the CDR3: TGTGCCACCAGCAGAGATCGGACGGGGTCGCAAGAGACCCAGTACTTC.

V is TRBV29-1 and J is TRBJ1-2; D is ambiguous. The germline V and J ends were trimmed by 2 bases and 0 bases, with 10 bases remaining between them. The CDR3 runs to 14 residues. The germline CDR1 and CDR2 sequences are SQVTM and ANQGSEA. CDR3 nucleotide sequence: TGCAGCGTTGAAATGTGGAATTCTAACTATGGCTACACCTTC. Its translation: CSVEMWNSNYGYTF.

The V call is TRBV6-6, the J call TRBJ2-3, with D uncertain. Trimming took 4 bases from V and 2 from J, leaving 10 bases between them. The CDR3 runs 14 residues. In germline, CDR1 is MNHNY, CDR2 SVGAGI (reference sequence). The chain's CDR3 is CASSWSDPTDTQYF. CDR3 coding DNA: TGTGCCAGCAGTTGGTCGGACCCCACAGATACGCAGTATTTT.

This chain joins TRBV2 and TRBJ2-5, with 7 positions matching TRBD1. V gave up 7 bases and J gave up 3 bases; unmatched junction bases: 8. This CDR3 is 14 amino acids long. CDR1 is SNHLY and CDR2 is FYNNEI in the germline V gene. In DNA, the CDR3 is TGTGCCAGCAACTTCGGGACAGATAAAGAGACCCAGTACTTC. Encoded protein: CASNFGTDKETQYF.